This TCR beta chain was sequenced for a study of blood T cell repertoires in COVID-19 (dated by TCRdb to about 2020). Some background on the complete study: The collaborator samples originated in the United States, Italy and Spain and spanned the acute and convalescent phases of COVID-19. Samples came from the ongoing ImmuneRACE study (first 160 participants) plus 1,254 subjects from 6 global collaborators. Where HLA class I and class II types were available, the types were taken from metadata supplied by the sample provider, not from assay-based typing. Sample metadata almost always included a de-identified subject ID, COVID-19 status, age in years and sex. Subjects who had been exposed to COVID-19, were actively infected with it, or had recovered from it provided the deeply sampled blood TCRbeta repertoires that made up the dataset. The prospective study material was composed of cDNA or gDNA derived from T cells, B-cell-depleted T cells, or PBMCs. The repertoires were released in a freely available public database meant as a resource for research on the immune response to SARS-CoV-2.

TCRbeta CDR3 regions were amplified from genomic DNA by means of the immunoSEQ Assay, a bias-controlled multiplex PCR. Regarding the original processing steps: The number of nucleated cells in each sample was estimated from the amplification of reference gene primers within the assay. To quantify the absolute abundance of each unique TCRbeta CDR3 rearrangement, sequence reads were collapsed and filtered. Productive Simpson clonality was computed per sample as the square root of Simpson's diversity index over productive rearrangements. Drawn from immuneACCESS, this table holds only the in-frame rearrangements with V and J called that TCRdb kept. Clones are partly lost; checked studies trace under half to an unresolved V gene and leave the rest unexplained. Clone size and V and J calls were adopted from that table, with D and trimming inferred from the DNA. The sample table records approximately 130,000 clones; roughly nine tenths of these occur just once. Together, the top ten hold under 35% of the sample.

Overall study outcomes, separate from this receptor: How much clinical and demographic metadata was included differed by source and by participant, and the metadata was provided uncurated.

About this clone itself: No cognate antigen has been identified for it. The record has no base qualities; no much larger clone is one base away.

The collaborating institutions used their own protocols to collect whole blood in K2EDTA tubes. For TCRbeta analysis, collaborators shipped samples as frozen whole blood, isolated PBMCs, or DNA extracted from either of those sample types. The germline V gene sets CDR1 to SGHRS and CDR2 to YFSETQ. The CDR3 starts with the cysteine, ends with the phenylalanine, and has 15 residues. Kept here is only the CDR3 DNA, which spans 45 bases and is read in frame from base 1. From V the trimming removes 3 bases and from J it removes 0 bases, while the gene matches leave 4 bases of the junction unaccounted for.

The rearrangement combines TRBV5-1 with TRBJ2-3, with TRBD1 matching 7 junction bases. Sequencing used peripheral blood. The source is a man between 65 and 79 years old with active or convalescent COVID-19. The CDR3 protein: CASSWDSPSTDTQYF. The DNA sequence is given as TGCGCCAGCAGCTGGGACAGCCCTAGCACAGATACGCAGTATTTT.